This TCR beta chain was captured by sequencing in a study of cytomegalovirus exposure and HLA in healthy donors. Sequencing used immunoSEQ multiplex PCR; TCRdb keeps in-frame clones, though not all of them. The data show some 260,000 clones, about 90% seen once. The CDR3 covers 16 residues. Trimming took 6 bases from V and 0 from J; bases not matched to a gene: 8. Germline V gene sequence: CDR1 MDHEN, CDR2 SYDVKM. The clonotype was recovered from a man aged 18 to 29 in good health and CMV-seropositive. The chain couples TRBV28 to TRBJ2-3, with TRBD1 matching over 8 bases. Sequenced input: PBMCs. CDR3 DNA sequence: TGTGCCAGCAGAGGAGCAGGGGGCGGAAGCACAGATACGCAGTATTTT. This sequence encodes CASRGAGGGSTDTQYF.